These T cell receptor beta chains were read from a single sample in a study of identifying expanded T cells in peripheral blood. Clones were read by immunoSEQ multiplex PCR, and TCRdb kept only the in-frame ones, dropping some. The sample contains 75,000 to 90,000 clones, roughly 90% of which appear only once. Sequenced sample: blood. The receptors derive from a person aged 18 to 75 in good health. Both conserved end residues are part of each CDR3. D genes are given only for firm matches. A row's size may be missing; if present it is once, few, many or a size class.

v_gene	d_gene	j_gene	abundance	CDR3nt	CDR3aa
TRBV2	NA	TRBJ1-2	NA	TGTGCCAGCAGAGGAGCCCTGACCTGGTATGGCTACACCTTC	CASRGALTWYGYTF
TRBV30	NA	TRBJ2-7	NA	TGTGCCTGGAGTGTACGCGGGACGGGCCCCTACGAGCAGTACTTC	CAWSVRGTGPYEQYF
TRBV5-1	TRBD2	TRBJ2-1	NA	TGCGCCAGCAGCTTGGCCACCGGGGGGGTTTTTGAGCAGTTCTTC	CASSLATGGVFEQFF
TRBV4-1	NA	TRBJ1-5	NA	TGCGCCAGCAGCCGCGGGACGTTTAGCAATCCGCCCCAGCATTTT	CASSRGTFSNPPQHF
TRBV6-4	NA	TRBJ2-1	NA	TGTGCCAGCAGTGAGGCGGGCGGCGAGCAGTTCTTC	CASSEAGGEQFF
TRBV15	TRBD1	TRBJ1-6	NA	TGTGCCACCAGCAGGTCAGGGGGCGAGAATTCACCCCTCCACTTT	CATSRSGGENSPLHF
TRBV5-1	NA	TRBJ2-1	NA	TGCGCCAGCAGCTTTCGATCAGGGAACGGCAATGAGCAGTTCTTC	CASSFRSGNGNEQFF
TRBV7-6	NA	TRBJ2-7	NA	TGTGCCAGCAGCTTAGCGCCAGGCTCCTCATCCTACGAGCAGTACTTC	CASSLAPGSSSYEQYF
TRBV7-8	NA	TRBJ2-2	NA	TGTGCCAGCAGCTTTTGGCGGGGCACCGGGGAGCTGTTTTTT	CASSFWRGTGELFF
TRBV7-9	NA	TRBJ1-2	NA	TGTGCCAGCAGTGCAGGGTTGCGTGGCTATGGCTACACCTTC	CASSAGLRGYGYTF
TRBV29-1	NA	TRBJ1-2	NA	TGCAGCGTTGATTCCCCGGACAGACGGGGTGGCTACACCTTC	CSVDSPDRRGGYTF
TRBV12-5	NA	TRBJ1-5	NA	TGTGCTAGTGGGTTGAGTAGGGACGGGAGTCAGCCCCAGCATTTT	CASGLSRDGSQPQHF
TRBV6-5	TRBD1	TRBJ1-2	NA	TGTGCCAGCAGTAACCTGGACAGGGCTAACTATGGCTACACCTTC	CASSNLDRANYGYTF
TRBV9	NA	TRBJ1-4	NA	TGTGCCAGCAGCCCTTACAGGGAATGGGATGAAAAACTGTTTTTT	CASSPYREWDEKLFF
TRBV4-1	NA	TRBJ2-4	NA	TGCGCCAGCAGCCAAGTTGTGACAGGCCTAGCCAAAAACATTCAGTACTTC	CASSQVVTGLAKNIQYF
TRBV2	TRBD1	TRBJ1-2	NA	TGTGCCAGCAGTACGGACAGGGACTATGGCTACACCTTC	CASSTDRDYGYTF
TRBV9	NA	TRBJ2-7	NA	TGTGCCAGCAGCGTAGGTTTAGAACCTACCTACGAGCAGTACTTC	CASSVGLEPTYEQYF
TRBV5-6	NA	TRBJ2-7	NA	TGTGCCAGCAGCAGAGCCGGGCCTTACGAGCAGTACTTC	CASSRAGPYEQYF
TRBV28	NA	TRBJ2-7	NA	TGTGCCAGCAGTTTATCCACACGGGGGCATAGGTACGAGCAGTACTTC	CASSLSTRGHRYEQYF
TRBV10-3	NA	TRBJ1-5	NA	TGTGCCATCAGTGAGTCTCTTACGACAGCTAGCAATCAGCCCCAGCATTTT	CAISESLTTASNQPQHF
TRBV9	NA	TRBJ1-3	NA	TGTGCCAGCAGCGTAGCTTATGGGAGTCTCTCTGGAAACACCATATATTTT	CASSVAYGSLSGNTIYF
TRBV28	NA	TRBJ1-1	NA	TGTGCCAGCAGTCTCACAACAGGATGGAACACTGAAGCTTTCTTT	CASSLTTGWNTEAFF
TRBV5-1	NA	TRBJ1-2	once	TGCGCCAGCAGCTTGGGGACCGGGGGGTATGGCTACACCTTC	CASSLGTGGYGYTF
TRBV6-6	NA	TRBJ2-4	once	TGTGCCAGCAGTTTAGGGGGGGCAGGGAACATTCAGTACTTC	CASSLGGAGNIQYF
TRBV6-6	NA	TRBJ1-2	NA	TGTGCCAGCAGTTACTCAGCCGGGGCCTATGGCTACACCTTC	CASSYSAGAYGYTF
TRBV29-1	TRBD1	TRBJ1-1	NA	TGCAGCGTTGCGACAGGGGTGAACACTGAAGCTTTCTTT	CSVATGVNTEAFF
TRBV5-3	NA	TRBJ2-2	NA	TGTGCCAGAAGCTTAGTCTCTAGCCTGAACACCGGGGAGCTGTTTTTT	CARSLVSSLNTGELFF
TRBV14	NA	TRBJ2-1	NA	TGTGCCAGCAGCCATCGACTATACAATGAGCAGTTCTTC	CASSHRLYNEQFF
TRBV2	TRBD2	TRBJ2-7	NA	TGTGCCAGCATCTCTAGCGGGAGATCGGGCTGGTACTTC	CASISSGRSGWYF
TRBV7-8	NA	TRBJ1-3	once	TGTGCCAGCAGCCACCTGAGGGCAGGGCCCGGAAACACCATATATTTT	CASSHLRAGPGNTIYF
TRBV5-4	TRBD2	TRBJ2-5	NA	TGTGCCAGCAGCTTGGGGGTCGGGAGGAGACAAGAGACCCAGTACTTC	CASSLGVGRRQETQYF
TRBV7-3	TRBD2	TRBJ2-2	NA	TGTGCCAGCAGCCGCGGACTAGCGGGAACCACCGGGGAGCTGTTTTTT	CASSRGLAGTTGELFF
TRBV5-5	NA	TRBJ1-1	NA	TGTGCCAGCAGCTTGTCCCTAGGGACGGGGAACACTGAAGCTTTCTTT	CASSLSLGTGNTEAFF
TRBV7-9	NA	TRBJ2-4	NA	TGTGCCAGCAGCTCGACCGGCAATCCCAAAAACATTCAGTACTTC	CASSSTGNPKNIQYF
TRBV9	NA	TRBJ2-3	NA	TGTGCCAGCAGCGTAACACAGTACACAGATACGCAGTATTTT	CASSVTQYTDTQYF
TRBV19	NA	TRBJ1-2	once	TGTGCCAGTAGTATAGAGCCGAGAGTACCTAGGGTTGGCTACACCTTC	CASSIEPRVPRVGYTF
TRBV4-1	TRBD2	TRBJ2-2	once	TGCGCCAGCAGCCAAGCTGTCGGGGGGACCGGGGAGCTGTTTTTT	CASSQAVGGTGELFF
TRBV6-6	NA	TRBJ1-1	NA	TGTGCCAGCAGTTACTCGCGGTCCACTGAAGCTTTCTTT	CASSYSRSTEAFF
TRBV29-1	TRBD1	TRBJ1-2	NA	TGCAGCGTTGATGGGACAGGTCCCTATGGCTACACCTTC	CSVDGTGPYGYTF
TRBV6-5	NA	TRBJ2-2	NA	TGTGCCAGCAGTCCGGGACACCCGAACACCGGGGAGCTGTTTTTT	CASSPGHPNTGELFF
TRBV9	TRBD2	TRBJ2-5	NA	TGTGCCAGCAGCGTAGGGGTAGCGGGGTCGCAAGAGACCCAGTACTTC	CASSVGVAGSQETQYF
TRBV4-1	NA	TRBJ1-1	NA	TGCGCCAGCAGCCAAGATCCTCCCGGGGGCGGAACTGAAGCTTTCTTT	CASSQDPPGGGTEAFF
TRBV7-2	NA	TRBJ1-2	NA	TGTGCCAGCAGCTTTTACCAGGGAACGGAGGGCTACACCTTC	CASSFYQGTEGYTF
TRBV19	NA	TRBJ1-1	NA	TGTGCCAGTAGTATTCGGGCGAACACTGAAGCTTTCTTT	CASSIRANTEAFF
TRBV29-1	NA	TRBJ2-7	once	TGCAGCGTTGAGGACAGCCTCTCCGACGAGCAGTACTTC	CSVEDSLSDEQYF
TRBV6-6	NA	TRBJ1-2	NA	TGTGCCAGCACTAACGGGGGGAATCACTATGGCTACACCTTC	CASTNGGNHYGYTF